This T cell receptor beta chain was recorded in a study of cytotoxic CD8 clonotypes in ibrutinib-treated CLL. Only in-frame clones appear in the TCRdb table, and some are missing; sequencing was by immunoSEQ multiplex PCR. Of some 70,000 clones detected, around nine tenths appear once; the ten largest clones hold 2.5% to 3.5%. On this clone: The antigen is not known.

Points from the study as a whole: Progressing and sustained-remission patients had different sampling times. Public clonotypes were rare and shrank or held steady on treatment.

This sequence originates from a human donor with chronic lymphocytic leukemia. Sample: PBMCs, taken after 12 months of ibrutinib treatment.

The CDR3 is CASSYTRDSKDIQYF. The DNA of the CDR3 is TGTGCCAGCAGTTACACTCGGGACAGCAAGGACATTCAGTACTTC. The chain employs TRBV6-5 and TRBJ2-4; 7 bases match TRBD1. This CDR3 has 15 residues. With 2 bases clipped from V and 8 bases from J, the junction kept 9 bases outside the gene matches. Germline-derived CDR1 and CDR2 are MNHEY and SVGAGI.